Listed here is a single T cell receptor (beta chain). This CDR3 has 13 amino acids. Germline CDR1 and CDR2: LNHDA and SQIVND (reference sequence). The V and J ends lost 11 bases and 5 bases respectively, with 17 bases between them. The data stem from a study of control samples from healthy donors and cancer patients. Some clones are missing from TCRdb's copy, which holds only in-frame ones; the method was immunoSEQ multiplex PCR. The table lists 90,000 to 100,000 clones, 84% of them singletons. The sequence derives from a man in his sixties or seventies with lung cancer. The sample consisted of PBMCs. The genes are TRBV19 and TRBJ2-3, with a tentative D call TRBD2 (6 bases). For the CDR3, the DNA is TGTGCCTCCAAAGGAGAGGGAGGAGATACGCAGTATTTT. Amino acid sequence: CASKGEGGDTQYF.